These T cell receptor beta chains were read from a single sample in a study of T cell responses to AZD1222 COVID-19 vaccine. The method was immunoSEQ multiplex PCR; TCRdb's version includes in-frame clones alone and lacks a portion of them. The ten most abundant clones cover approximately 2% of a sample with about 140,000 clones. Input material: peripheral blood. The receptors originated from an adult in good health. CDR3s include the opening cysteine and the closing phenylalanine or tryptophan. A D gene is named only where the DNA matches it firmly.

D gene | J gene | V gene | CDR3 DNA | CDR3 protein
- | TRBJ1-1 | TRBV28 | TGTGCCAGCAGTCCGGGGGGGGATGACACTGAAGCTTTCTTT | CASSPGGDDTEAFF
- | TRBJ2-3 | TRBV30 | TGTGCCTGGAGTGGGCTAGCGCGCACAGATACGCAGTATTTT | CAWSGLARTDTQYF
- | TRBJ1-6 | TRBV2 | TGTGCCAGCATGCAGGAGAACAGTCATAATTCACCCCTCCACTTT | CASMQENSHNSPLHF
TRBD1 | TRBJ1-2 | TRBV12-3/TRBV12-4 | TGTGCCAGCAGTTCGGACAGGCCTGGCTACACCTTC | CASSSDRPGYTF
- | TRBJ1-3 | TRBV6-5 | TGTGCCAGCAGCTACAGGTGGGGGACCACTGGAAACACCATATATTTT | CASSYRWGTTGNTIYF
- | TRBJ2-5 | TRBV9 | TGTGCCAGCAGCTCCCGGGCAGGGGTAGAGACCCAGTACTTC | CASSSRAGVETQYF
- | TRBJ2-7 | TRBV9 | TGTGCCAGCAGCGTAGGTGGAGGTGCGGGGTCCTTCCACGAGCAGTACTTC | CASSVGGGAGSFHEQYF
- | TRBJ1-5 | TRBV2 | TGTGCCAGCAGTGTTCTGTATAGCAATCAGCCCCAGCATTTT | CASSVLYSNQPQHF
- | TRBJ1-2 | TRBV2 | TGTGCCAGCAGGAGAGGCCTACAGGGTGAGATTGGCTACACCTTC | CASRRGLQGEIGYTF
- | TRBJ2-2 | TRBV19 | TGTGCCAGTAGTAATAAGGGTGAGAACACCGGGGAGCTGTTTTTT | CASSNKGENTGELFF
TRBD1 | TRBJ1-3 | TRBV15 | TGTGCCACCAGCAGGGACAGGGGCGGAGGAAACACCATATATTTT | CATSRDRGGGNTIYF
- | TRBJ1-4 | TRBV5-1 | TGCGCCAGCAGCTTAGAGTCGACGGAAGGTGAAAAACTGTTTTTT | CASSLESTEGEKLFF
- | TRBJ1-5 | TRBV28 | TGTGCCAGCACCCACAGGGTTAATCAGCCCCAGCATTTT | CASTHRVNQPQHF
- | TRBJ1-1 | TRBV5-4 | TGTGCCAGCAGCTTTTCTGGGAACACTGAAGCTTTCTTT | CASSFSGNTEAFF
- | TRBJ1-6 | TRBV30 | TGTGCCTGGAGTGCGGCAGTCGGGGATTCACCCCTCCACTTT | CAWSAAVGDSPLHF
- | TRBJ1-6 | TRBV30 | TGTGCCTGGGGTGCGGGGGTTTATGATTCACCCCTCCACTTT | CAWGAGVYDSPLHF
- | TRBJ2-7 | TRBV6-1 | TGTGCCAGCAGCCAGGCGGGCCTGAACTACGAGCAGTACTTC | CASSQAGLNYEQYF
- | TRBJ1-1 | TRBV12-5 | TGTGCTAGTGGTTTGGTACTTTTTCCCAGATATGAGGACAGAAGCCAGAACACTGAAGCTTTCTTT | CASGLVLFPRYEDRSQNTEAFF
- | TRBJ2-1 | TRBV4-1 | TGCGCCAGCAGCCAAATTGACCCGCCGGTGCAGTTCTTC | CASSQIDPPVQFF
- | TRBJ1-3 | TRBV7-9 | TGTGCCAGCAGCTTGACAGGCACCTCTGGAAACACCATATATTTT | CASSLTGTSGNTIYF
- | TRBJ1-1 | TRBV5-8 | TGTGCCAGCAGCTTAGCAGGACAGCTGAACACTGAAGCTTTCTTT | CASSLAGQLNTEAFF
- | TRBJ1-2 | TRBV6-6 | TGTGCCAGCAGTCGTGGGGACCGTTGGGGCTACACCTTC | CASSRGDRWGYTF
- | TRBJ1-6 | TRBV27 | TGTGCCAGCAGTTTATCGAATAGGACACCCCTCCACTTT | CASSLSNRTPLHF
- | TRBJ1-1 | TRBV18 | TGTGCCAGCTCATCGGACAAGAACACTGAAGCTTTCTTT | CASSSDKNTEAFF
TRBD1 | TRBJ1-5 | TRBV28 | TGTGCCAGCAGTCTAGTTCGGGACAGGACGCATTTT | CASSLVRDRTHF
- | TRBJ1-1 | TRBV6-6 | TGTGCCGCGAGACGCATGAACACTGAAGCTTTCTTT | CAARRMNTEAFF
TRBD2 | TRBJ2-7 | TRBV3-1/TRBV3-2 | TGTGCCAGCAGCCATACTCTTACGGGACTAGCAAGGGGCGAGCAGTACTTC | CASSHTLTGLARGEQYF
TRBD1 | TRBJ2-7 | TRBV6-2/TRBV6-3 | TGTGCCAGCAGTCCGGACAGGGCGGGTGGCTACGAGCAGTACTTC | CASSPDRAGGYEQYF
- | TRBJ1-1 | TRBV28 | TGTGCCAGCAGTCTACGGGGTTTTCGCGCTTTCTTT | CASSLRGFRAFF
- | TRBJ2-6 | TRBV30 | TGTGCCTGGAGTCCGACCGGGGACTCTGGGGCCAACGTCCTGACTTTC | CAWSPTGDSGANVLTF
- | TRBJ1-6 | TRBV6-5 | TGTGCCAGCACTCAGGGGTCCTATAATTCACCCCTCCACTTT | CASTQGSYNSPLHF
- | TRBJ1-1 | TRBV7-9 | TGTGCCAGCAGCTACGGGACACCGACTGAAGCTTTCTTT | CASSYGTPTEAFF
- | TRBJ1-6 | TRBV2 | TGTGCCAGCAGGTGGGGGGATAATTCACCCCTCCACTTT | CASRWGDNSPLHF
- | TRBJ1-1 | TRBV5-6 | TGTGCCAGCAGCTTTTCGGACACTGAAGCTTTCTTT | CASSFSDTEAFF
TRBD2 | TRBJ2-1 | TRBV19 | TGTGCCAGTAATCCACCCTTAGAGCGGGGGGCCGCGTGTCCCTACAATGAGCAGTTCTTC | CASNPPLERGAACPYNEQFF
TRBD1 | TRBJ2-7 | TRBV19 | TGTGCCAGTAGTATGTTGGGACAGGGACACTACGAGCAGTACTTC | CASSMLGQGHYEQYF
- | TRBJ1-6 | TRBV3-1/TRBV3-2 | TGTGCCAGCAGCCAAGATCTCAGGAATTCACCCCTCCACTTT | CASSQDLRNSPLHF
- | TRBJ1-6 | TRBV6-5 | TGTGCCAGCACGGGTCCTGACCTTAATTCACCCCTCCACTTT | CASTGPDLNSPLHF
- | TRBJ2-5 | TRBV5-1 | TGCGCCAGCAGCTTTTCGGCAGGGGATGAGACCCAGTACTTC | CASSFSAGDETQYF
- | TRBJ1-3 | TRBV12-3/TRBV12-4 | TGTGCCAGCACCTTGAATGCCGGAAACACCATATATTTT | CASTLNAGNTIYF
- | TRBJ1-6 | TRBV25-1 | TGTGCCAGCAGTAAAGGAAAGGTTTCACCCCTCCACTTT | CASSKGKVSPLHF
- | TRBJ1-1 | TRBV3-1/TRBV3-2 | TGTGCCAGCAGCCGCCGGGATGGCACTGAAGCTTTCTTT | CASSRRDGTEAFF
TRBD1 | TRBJ2-1 | TRBV5-5 | TGTGCCAGCAGCTTGTGGACAGGGGGCTATGAGCAGTTCTTC | CASSLWTGGYEQFF
- | TRBJ1-5 | TRBV3-1/TRBV3-2 | TGTGCCAGCAGCCAAGGCCAGGGCCATCAGCCCCAGCATTTT | CASSQGQGHQPQHF
TRBD2 | TRBJ2-5 | TRBV2 | TGTGCCAGCAGCCCACTAGCGGGGGAGGCGGAGACCCAGTACTTC | CASSPLAGEAETQYF
TRBD1 | TRBJ2-2 | TRBV5-1 | TGCGCCAGCAGCTTAGACAGGGCCTACGGGGAGCTGTTTTTT | CASSLDRAYGELFF
TRBD1 | TRBJ2-3 | TRBV3-1/TRBV3-2 | TGTGCCAGCAGCCAATATTCAGGGGGTAGCACAGATACGCAGTATTTT | CASSQYSGGSTDTQYF
- | TRBJ1-5 | TRBV4-1 | TGCGCCGCGGGTGGGCAAAATCAGCCCCAGCATTTT | CAAGGQNQPQHF
- | TRBJ1-4 | TRBV6-4 | TGTGCCAGCAGCGCGTGGGGGGCAACTAATGAAAAACTGTTTTTT | CASSAWGATNEKLFF
TRBD1 | TRBJ1-1 | TRBV6-6 | TGTGCCAGCAGTCATCAGGGACAGGGGGAGGTAAAGGCTGAAGCTTTCTTT | CASSHQGQGEVKAEAFF
TRBD1 | TRBJ1-6 | TRBV5-4 | TGTGCCAGCAGCAGACAATGGGACAGCTATAATTCACCCCTCCACTTT | CASSRQWDSYNSPLHF
- | TRBJ1-1 | TRBV21-1 | TGTGCCAGCAGCAAAGTACCGGGTAGGGGAACTGAAGCTTTCTTT | CASSKVPGRGTEAFF